Listed below are T cell receptor beta chains from one sample, sequenced in a study of cytomegalovirus exposure and HLA in healthy donors. Profiled with immunoSEQ multiplex PCR; TCRdb holds only in-frame clones, not every one. In the table there are some 51,000 clones, roughly 74% of which are singletons. The sequenced sample consisted of PBMCs. The source is a man aged 35 to 55 in good health and CMV-seropositive. The CDR3 runs from the conserved cysteine through the conserved F or W. The D gene is left open where the match is weak. The size of a clone is reported for some rows only, either as once, few or many, or as a class for expanded clones.

J,D,V,size,CDR3,DNA
TRBJ2-5,TRBD2,TRBV5-4,-,CASSSGTSGLYQETQYF,TGTGCCAGCAGTTCCGGGACTAGCGGCCTGTACCAAGAGACCCAGTACTTC
TRBJ2-3,TRBD2,TRBV29-1,-,CSVVGAGASTDTQYF,TGCAGCGTAGTCGGGGCGGGAGCTAGCACAGATACGCAGTATTTT
TRBJ2-3,-,TRBV5-4,-,CASTLRVGGTDTQYF,TGTGCCAGCACGCTCAGGGTGGGCGGCACAGATACGCAGTATTTT
TRBJ2-7,TRBD2,TRBV6-1,few,CASSVRGGLEQYF,TGTGCCAGCAGTGTACGGGGGGGCCTCGAGCAGTACTTC
TRBJ1-1,-,TRBV27,-,CASRRTGRTEAFF,TGTGCCAGCAGACGAACAGGGCGGACTGAAGCTTTCTTT
TRBJ1-1,TRBD1,TRBV6-5,few,CASSWTGGESTEAFF,TGTGCCAGCAGCTGGACAGGGGGCGAGAGCACTGAAGCTTTCTTT
TRBJ2-3,TRBD2,TRBV11-1,few,CASSLVPLAGGTDTQYF,TGTGCCAGCAGCTTAGTACCCCTAGCGGGGGGCACAGATACGCAGTATTTT
TRBJ2-1,-,TRBV11-1,-,CASSGSGSLNEQFF,TGTGCCAGCAGCGGGTCCGGGTCCTTAAATGAGCAGTTCTTC
TRBJ2-5,-,TRBV5-4,-,CASSPQEEETQYF,TGTGCCAGCAGTCCCCAGGAAGAAGAGACCCAGTACTTC
TRBJ1-1,TRBD1,TRBV2,few,CASSEAGDRGAAFF,TGTGCCAGCAGTGAAGCGGGGGACAGGGGTGCCGCTTTCTTT
TRBJ2-7,-,TRBV5-5,-,CASHPEFSSYEQYF,TGTGCCAGCCACCCCGAATTCAGCTCCTACGAGCAGTACTTC
TRBJ1-5,TRBD1,TRBV4-3,-,CATLDVPGGF,TGCGCCACCTTGGACGTCCCAGGGGGTTTT
TRBJ1-1,-,TRBV6-4,-,CASSDSRGEAFF,TGTGCCAGCAGTGACTCGCGGGGGGAAGCTTTCTTT
TRBJ1-1,TRBD1,TRBV4-2,-,CASSQYLKGQGGTEAFF,TGTGCCAGCAGCCAGTATCTTAAGGGACAGGGTGGCACTGAAGCTTTCTTT
TRBJ1-1,TRBD1,TRBV2,-,CASIPDRGGTEAFF,TGTGCCAGCATCCCGGACAGGGGTGGCACTGAAGCTTTCTTT
TRBJ1-1,-,TRBV21-1,once,CASRGGTTEAFF,TGTGCCAGTAGGGGGGGAACGACTGAAGCTTTCTTT
TRBJ1-1,TRBD1,TRBV6-5,few,CASKKRQGSLTEAFF,TGTGCCAGCAAAAAACGACAGGGGAGTTTGACTGAAGCTTTCTTT
TRBJ1-2,TRBD1,TRBV4-3,-,CASSKGLGTGLVHYGYTF,TGCGCCAGCAGCAAAGGACTTGGGACAGGCCTTGTCCACTATGGCTACACCTTC
TRBJ1-1,TRBD1,TRBV6-6,-,CASSPGQGGNTEAFF,TGTGCCAGCAGTCCCGGACAGGGGGGGAACACTGAAGCTTTCTTT
TRBJ1-5,-,TRBV6-1,-,CASTPNAGSNQPQHF,TGTGCCAGCACCCCGAACGCAGGAAGCAATCAGCCCCAGCATTTT
TRBJ2-3,-,TRBV9,-,CASSGGRTSTDTQYF,TGTGCCAGCAGCGGAGGCAGGACTAGCACAGATACGCAGTATTTT
TRBJ2-3,-,TRBV27,-,CASTGRGDRDTQYF,TGTGCCAGCACCGGCAGGGGGGATCGGGATACGCAGTATTTT
TRBJ2-5,-,TRBV7-9,-,CASSLAGAGGETQYF,TGTGCCAGCAGCTTGGCGGGTGCAGGAGGGGAGACCCAGTACTTC
TRBJ2-7,-,TRBV4-3,-,CASSQGHSYEQYF,TGCGCCAGCAGCCAAGGCCACAGCTACGAGCAGTACTTC
TRBJ1-6,-,TRBV10-3,-,CAISEWSVSSYNSPLHF,TGTGCCATCAGTGAGTGGTCAGTCAGCTCCTATAATTCACCCCTCCACTTT
TRBJ2-7,-,TRBV13,-,CASSHRDRTYEQYF,TGTGCCAGCAGCCACCGGGATAGGACCTACGAGCAGTACTTC
TRBJ2-7,-,TRBV9,-,CASSVGTETYEQYF,TGTGCCAGCAGCGTAGGGACTGAGACCTACGAGCAGTACTTC
TRBJ1-1,-,TRBV18,-,CASSESGVWGTEAFF,TGTGCCAGCTCAGAGTCAGGGGTTTGGGGCACTGAAGCTTTCTTT
TRBJ1-2,-,TRBV19,-,CATPDMNYGYTF,TGTGCCACCCCAGACATGAACTATGGCTACACCTTC